The entry below describes one TCR beta chain. The antigen is undetermined. Stated time point: persistent/refractory GD, antithyroid drugs over 5 years with positive TRAb. PBMCs provided the RNA from which the TCR library was made. Arm-PCR of CDR3 regions and iRepertoire HTBI primers were the basis on which TCR beta libraries were built. TCRdb reanalysed the multiplex PCR reads using MiXCR and keeps one entry per CDR3 protein. The profile shows 400,000 to 500,000 distinct CDR3 sequences, 22% of them singletons. The data stem from a study of regulatory T cells in long-lasting Graves disease. Study-wide results and limits: The number of shared public clonotypes was higher in persistent patients (approximately 2,500) than new patients (around 960).

Germline CDR1 LNHDA, CDR2 SQIVND (reference sequence). Trimming removed 5 bases at V and 4 bases at J, with 10 bases between. This CDR3 has 13 residues. Sequences were derived from peripheral blood mononuclear cells (PBMCs), sampled when the disease was refractory, from a patient treated with antithyroid drugs. The chain carries TRBV19 and TRBJ2-3; the D is unclear. This receptor was obtained from a female donor with Graves disease. CDR3 in amino acids: CASSPLGADTQYF. CDR3 nucleotide sequence: TGTGCCAGTAGTCCCCTTGGGGCAGATACGCAGTATTTT.